Below are 31 T cell receptor beta chains sequenced from a single sample in a study of T cell changes during pregnancy in multiple sclerosis. Using immunoSEQ multiplex PCR, the repertoire was profiled, and TCRdb retains in-frame clones only, with some absent. The repertoire holds approximately 61,000 clones, with over 85% as singletons. The material sequenced was peripheral blood, taken in the first trimester of pregnancy. Receptors originate from a female donor in good health, enrolled as a control in a pregnancy study.

This sequence joins TRBV18 and TRBJ2-1; 13 positions match TRBD2. CDR3 length: 15 residues. Germline V gene lookup returns CDR1 KGHSH and CDR2 LQKENI. Germline trimming cut 5 bases from V and 6 bases from J; bases unmatched to any gene: 4. CDR3 in DNA: TGTGCCAGCTCAAGGACTAGCGGGGGCCCCAATGAGCAGTTCTTC. This sequence encodes CASSRTSGGPNEQFF.

This clone showed up just once. The chain is built from TRBV4-1 and TRBJ2-2; 7 nucleotides agree with TRBD2. This CDR3 spans 15 amino acids. Trimming took 0 bases from V and 7 from J; bases not matched to a gene: 5. Germline CDR1 is MGHRA and CDR2 is YSYEKL. The chain's CDR3 is CASSQDGLVSGELFF. The DNA for the CDR3 is TGCGCCAGCAGCCAAGATGGACTAGTCAGCGGGGAGCTGTTTTTT.

The V gene is TRBV14, the J gene TRBJ2-7, with D unclear. V dropped 0 bases and J dropped 2 bases, with 11 bases sitting between them. The CDR3 spans 15 residues. Germline V gives CDR1 SGHDN, CDR2 FVKESK. The CDR3, as DNA: TGTGCCAGCAGCCAAGATGAGGCAATACCCTACGAGCAGTACTTC. It translates to CASSQDEAIPYEQYF.

The chain combines TRBV7-8 with TRBJ2-2; tentatively, D is TRBD2 (7 bases). Germline lookup yields CDR1 SGHVS and CDR2 FQNEAQ. V lost 2 bases to trimming and J lost 8 bases, with 18 bases between them. CDR3 size: 16 residues. The CDR3 DNA reads as TGTGCCAGCAGCTTAATGGTGGGGGGGCCACTTGGGGAGCTGTTTTTT. It translates to CASSLMVGGPLGELFF.

This sequence joins TRBV5-5 and TRBJ1-1, with D unresolved. Trimming left V 3 bases short and J 1 base short, with 13 bases between. Germline-derived CDR1 and CDR2 are SGHKS and YYEKEE (reference sequence). The CDR3 has 15 residues. CDR3 in amino acids: CASSWPRGTNTEAFF. In DNA, the CDR3 is TGTGCCAGCAGCTGGCCCAGAGGTACGAACACTGAAGCTTTCTTT.

The chain employs TRBV27 and TRBJ2-5; 7 positions agree with TRBD2. V shed 1 base, J shed 5 bases, and the junction held 1 base outside the gene matches. The CDR3 extends over 13 amino acids. CDR1 is MNHEY, CDR2 SMNVEV, per germline (reference sequence). As DNA, the CDR3 is TGTGCCAGCAGTTTATACGGGGGGGAGACCCAGTACTTC. This sequence encodes CASSLYGGETQYF.

The chain joins TRBV7-2 to TRBJ1-1; D not resolved. Trimming removed 5 bases from V and 5 bases from J, with 9 bases in between. CDR3 length: 12 amino acids. CDR1 is SGHTA, CDR2 FQGNSA, per germline. CDR3 sequence: CASSPFRTEAFF. The DNA for the CDR3 is TGTGCCAGCAGCCCCTTCAGGACTGAAGCTTTCTTT.

This clone has only one observation. This chain links TRBV7-8 with TRBJ1-3; tentatively, D is TRBD1 (5 bases). The ends were cut back, 5 bases at V and 0 bases at J, with 26 bases in the middle. Looked up from germline, CDR1 is SGHVS and CDR2 is FQNEAQ. The CDR3 totals 20 residues. This chain's CDR3 is CASSSYRFVGVKGSGNTIYF. In DNA, the CDR3 is TGTGCCAGCAGCAGCTACAGGTTTGTTGGCGTCAAAGGCTCTGGAAACACCATATATTTT.

This clone is a singleton in its sample. The chain uses TRBV7-9 and TRBJ2-5; D is ambiguous. V lost 2 bases and J 0 bases, leaving 7 bases between the germline ends. The CDR3 is made up of 14 amino acids. Per germline, CDR1 SEHNR and CDR2 FQNEAQ (reference sequence). In nucleotides, the CDR3 is TGTGCCAGCAGCTTAATACAAAACCAAGAGACCCAGTACTTC. Its translation: CASSLIQNQETQYF.

CDR3 region: CASSLSYGRAYEQYF. The CDR3 nucleotides are TGTGCCAGCAGTTTATCGTACGGGAGGGCCTACGAGCAGTACTTC. The J gene is TRBJ2-7, the V gene TRBV27; 8 bases match TRBD2. V was pared by 0 bases and J by 2 bases, with 3 bases of the junction left unmatched. From germline, CDR1 is MNHEY and CDR2 SMNVEV (reference sequence). This CDR3 region has 15 residues.

The V call is TRBV18, the J call TRBJ2-1, with D perhaps TRBD2 (6 bases). Germline CDR1 KGHSH, CDR2 LQKENI. Between the trimmed V and J ends, which lost 4 bases and 5 bases, there was a span of 12 bases. The CDR3 has 14 amino acids. CDR3 sequence: CASSREWRDNEQFF. Written as DNA, the CDR3 is TGTGCCAGCTCACGTGAGTGGAGGGACAATGAGCAGTTCTTC.

This sequence joins TRBV2 and TRBJ2-3; 10 nucleotides agree with TRBD2. V shed 1 base and J 5 bases; nucleotides not matched to a gene: 6. The CDR3 is 16 amino acids. Germline V gives CDR1 SNHLY, CDR2 FYNNEI. This CDR3 is CASSEELAGFLDTQYF. CDR3 nucleotide sequence: TGTGCCAGCAGTGAAGAACTAGCGGGGTTTTTAGATACGCAGTATTTT.

The chain combines TRBV30 with TRBJ2-7, with a weak D call TRBD1 (5 bases). Per the germline V gene, CDR1 is GTSNPN and CDR2 is SVGIG (reference sequence). Trimming stripped 0 bases from V and 4 bases from J, with 7 bases between. This CDR3 has 12 amino acids. CDR3 in DNA: TGTGCCTGGAGTGTACAGGATTACGAGCAGTACTTC. It is translated as CAWSVQDYEQYF.

This CDR3 reads CASSISGTNTDTQYF. The CDR3 bases are TGTGCCAGCAGCATTTCCGGGACTAACACAGATACGCAGTATTTT. The V call is TRBV7-2, the J call TRBJ2-3, with 7 bases aligning to TRBD2. The CDR3 has 15 residues. J lost 2 bases, V lost 5 bases, and 7 bases had no gene match. Germline values: CDR1 SGHTA, CDR2 FQGNSA.

This chain uses TRBV4-3 with TRBJ2-3; D is unresolved. V shed 1 base and J shed 3 bases, with 5 bases lying between them. In germline, CDR1 is LGHNA, CDR2 YSLEER. The CDR3 extends over 13 amino acids. The chain's CDR3 is CASSQGATDTQYF. CDR3 DNA sequence: TGCGCCAGCAGCCAAGGGGCTACAGATACGCAGTATTTT.

The chain employs TRBV13 and TRBJ2-3; 10 bases are shared with TRBD2. J gave up 2 bases and V 4 bases, and 9 bases lay outside the gene matches. Germline values: CDR1 PRHDT, CDR2 FYEKMQ (reference sequence). The CDR3 contains 17 residues. The CDR3 loop reads CASSSFSGGSYTDTQYF. CDR3 coding DNA: TGTGCCAGCAGCTCCTTTAGCGGGGGGTCGTACACAGATACGCAGTATTTT.

This clone appeared a few times. The chain employs TRBV29-1 and TRBJ1-4; D not resolved. Germline CDR1 and CDR2: SQVTM and ANQGSEA. The CDR3 has 13 residues. V lost 7 bases and J lost 6, with 15 bases in between. The CDR3 DNA follows: TGCAGCGCGGCCCGGGCCGGGGATGAAAAACTGTTTTTT. This codes for CSAARAGDEKLFF.

The chain uses TRBV2 and TRBJ2-7, with D perhaps matching TRBD2 (5 bases). Germline lookup yields CDR1 SNHLY and CDR2 FYNNEI. Trimming cost V 4 bases and J 4 bases, with 5 bases left between them. The CDR3 covers 11 residues. The CDR3 nucleotides are TGTGCCAGCAGTGGGGAGTACGAGCAGTACTTC. Translation gives CASSGEYEQYF.

The chain has TRBV6-5 and TRBJ2-2; TRBD1 agrees at 7 bases. In germline, CDR1 is MNHEY, CDR2 SVGAGI. After removal of 6 bases from V and 0 bases from J, the junction contained 4 bases not matched to a gene. The CDR3 is 15 residues long. The CDR3 DNA follows: TGTGCCAGCAGGTACAGGGGTTCGAACACCGGGGAGCTGTTTTTT. Translation: CASRYRGSNTGELFF.

The chain has TRBV21-1 and TRBJ2-7; the table's D call TRBD1 went unverified against the DNA. TRBV21-1 is a pseudogene segment. This CDR3 comprises 13 residues. The CDR3 DNA reads as TGTGCCAGCTTAGAGGGGGTTACCTACGAGCAGTACTTC. Translated: CASLEGVTYEQYF.

This chain uses TRBV7-2 with TRBJ2-1, with D perhaps matching TRBD2 (6 bases). The CDR3 consists of 14 residues. Trimming cost V 1 base and J 15 bases, with 19 bases left between them. Germline V CDR1 and CDR2: SGHTA, FQGNSA. The DNA for the CDR3 is TGTGCCAGCAGCTTAGAGGGAGAGCGGGCGACTTGGTTCTTC. It yields the protein CASSLEGERATWFF.

This chain joins TRBV13 and TRBJ2-2, with D tentatively TRBD1 (6 bases). V dropped 1 base and J dropped 4 bases, with 16 bases sitting between them. Germline V gene sequence: CDR1 PRHDT, CDR2 FYEKMQ (reference sequence). CDR3 length: 17 amino acids. CDR3 nucleotides: TGTGCCAGCAGCTTAGATTTCAGGGGCATAGGCACCGGGGAGCTGTTTTTT. This sequence encodes CASSLDFRGIGTGELFF.

J is TRBJ1-2 and V is TRBV18; D unclear. The CDR3 runs to 12 residues. From germline, CDR1 is KGHSH and CDR2 LQKENI. The ends were cut back, 5 bases at V and 4 bases at J, with 8 bases in the middle. The CDR3 loop is CASSEGSYGYTF. CDR3 bases: TGTGCCAGCTCAGAAGGGAGCTATGGCTACACCTTC.

The chain employs TRBV6-6 and TRBJ2-2, with 12 bases that match TRBD2. CDR1 is MNHNY, CDR2 SVGAGI, per germline (reference sequence). The CDR3 is 16 amino acids. The J segment lost 3 bases and the V segment lost 6 bases, leaving 5 bases of the junction unmatched. DNA of the CDR3: TGTGCCAGCAGCTACGGGACTAGCGGGTACACCGGGGAGCTGTTTTTT. This encodes CASSYGTSGYTGELFF.

The chain couples TRBV28 to TRBJ2-1, with 8 nucleotides matching TRBD2. The germline V gene encodes CDR1 MDHEN and CDR2 SYDVKM. V shed 5 bases and J 6 bases; nucleotides not matched to a gene: 6. There are 14 residues in the CDR3. CDR3 sequence: CASSGTSSSNEQFF. The CDR3 nucleotides are TGTGCCAGCAGTGGGACTAGTAGTAGCAATGAGCAGTTCTTC.

Here the CDR3 DNA reads TGTGCCAGCAGCCAGGGGGCTCGTGGAAACACCATATATTTT. Its protein product is CASSQGARGNTIYF. The chain has TRBV27 and TRBJ1-3; TRBD1 agrees at 8 bases. This CDR3 has 14 residues. J lost 3 bases, V lost 6 bases, and 4 bases had no gene match. Looked up from germline, CDR1 is MNHEY and CDR2 is SMNVEV (reference sequence).

This chain connects TRBV4-3 to TRBJ1-3, with D tentatively TRBD1 (6 bases). Germline values: CDR1 LGHNA, CDR2 YSLEER. This CDR3 is built from 15 residues. V shed 0 bases and J shed 4 bases, with 10 bases lying between them. CDR3 sequence (DNA): TGCGCCAGCAGCCAAGATCGGACAGACGGAAACACCATATATTTT. This encodes CASSQDRTDGNTIYF.

This clone was seen only once. The chain uses TRBV30 and TRBJ2-1; TRBD2 might be the D (6 bases). Germline V gene sequence: CDR1 GTSNPN, CDR2 SVGIG (reference sequence). CDR3 length: 12 amino acids. Trimming removed 2 bases from V and 9 bases from J, with 11 bases in between. The CDR3 loop reads CAWSPRRGEQFF. The CDR3 DNA is TGTGCCTGGAGTCCCCGGCGGGGTGAGCAGTTCTTC.

The genes are TRBV5-1 and TRBJ1-6, with 7 bases identical to TRBD1. The CDR3 extends over 15 amino acids. The germline CDR1 and CDR2 sequences are SGHRS and YFSETQ. Trimming removed 4 bases from V and 7 bases from J; junction bases left unmatched: 8. The CDR3 sequence: CASSMRQGRNSPLHF. For the CDR3, the DNA is TGCGCCAGCAGCATGAGACAGGGAAGAAATTCACCCCTCCACTTT.

The chain carries TRBV6-1 and TRBJ2-3; no reliable D call. Per the germline V gene, CDR1 is MNHNS and CDR2 is SASEGT. CDR3 length: 13 residues. Trimming shortened V by 3 bases and J by 3 bases, and 7 bases separated the two germline ends. The CDR3 sequence is CASSDPRTDTQYF. The CDR3 DNA sequence: TGTGCCAGCAGTGATCCACGGACAGATACGCAGTATTTT.

The J gene is TRBJ1-2, the V gene TRBV5-1, with a tentative D call TRBD1 (6 bases). The CDR3 totals 15 residues. From germline, CDR1 is SGHRS and CDR2 YFSETQ. Trimming left V 0 bases short and J 1 base short, with 10 bases between. The DNA of the CDR3 is TGCGCCAGCAGCTTGGGGGGACAAAATAACTATGGCTACACCTTC. This sequence encodes CASSLGGQNNYGYTF.